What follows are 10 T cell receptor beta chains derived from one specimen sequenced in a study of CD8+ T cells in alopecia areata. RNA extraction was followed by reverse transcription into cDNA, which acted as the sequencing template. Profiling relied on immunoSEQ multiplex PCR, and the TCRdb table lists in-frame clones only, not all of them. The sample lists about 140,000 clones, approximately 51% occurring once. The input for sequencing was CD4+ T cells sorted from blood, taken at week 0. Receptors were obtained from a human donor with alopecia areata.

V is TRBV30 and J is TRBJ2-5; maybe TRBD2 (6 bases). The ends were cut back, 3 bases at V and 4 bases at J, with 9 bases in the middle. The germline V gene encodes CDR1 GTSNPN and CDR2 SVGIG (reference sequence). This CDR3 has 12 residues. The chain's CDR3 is CAWSPRGETQYF. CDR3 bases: TGTGCCTGGAGCCCGCGGGGAGAGACCCAGTACTTC.

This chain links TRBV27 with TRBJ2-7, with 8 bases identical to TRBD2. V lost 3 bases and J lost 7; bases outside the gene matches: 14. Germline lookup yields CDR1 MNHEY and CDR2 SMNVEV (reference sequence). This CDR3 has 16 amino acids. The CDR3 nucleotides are TGTGCCAGCAGTTTCTTTCAGAGCGGGAGCCCTCGGGAGCAGTACTTC. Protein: CASSFFQSGSPREQYF.

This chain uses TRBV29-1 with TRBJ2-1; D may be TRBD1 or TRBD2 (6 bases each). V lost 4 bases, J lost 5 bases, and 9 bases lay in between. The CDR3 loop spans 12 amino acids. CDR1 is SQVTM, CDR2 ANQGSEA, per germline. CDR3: CSVGGAHNEQFF. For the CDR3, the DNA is TGCAGCGTTGGGGGGGCTCACAATGAGCAGTTCTTC.

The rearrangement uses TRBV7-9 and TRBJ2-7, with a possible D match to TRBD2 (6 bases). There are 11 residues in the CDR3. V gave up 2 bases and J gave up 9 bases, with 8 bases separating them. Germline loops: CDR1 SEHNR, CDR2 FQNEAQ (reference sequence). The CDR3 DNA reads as TGTGCCAGCAGCTTAAGGGACTCGCAGTACTTC. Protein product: CASSLRDSQYF.

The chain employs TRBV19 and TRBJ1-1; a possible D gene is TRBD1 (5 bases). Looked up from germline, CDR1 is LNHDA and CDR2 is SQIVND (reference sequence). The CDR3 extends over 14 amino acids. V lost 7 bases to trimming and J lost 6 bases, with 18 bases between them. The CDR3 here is CASTSRGAIPEAFF. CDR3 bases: TGTGCCAGTACCTCTCGTGGGGCGATCCCTGAAGCTTTCTTT.

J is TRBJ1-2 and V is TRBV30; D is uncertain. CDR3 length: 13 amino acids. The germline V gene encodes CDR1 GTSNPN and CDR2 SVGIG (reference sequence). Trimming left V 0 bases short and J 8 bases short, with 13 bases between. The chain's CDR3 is CAWSVMGGSGYTF. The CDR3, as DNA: TGTGCCTGGAGTGTAATGGGAGGTAGCGGCTACACCTTC. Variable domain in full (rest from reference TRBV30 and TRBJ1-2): SQTIHQWPATLVQPVGSPLSLECTVEGTSNPNLYWYRQAAGRGLQLLFYSVGIGQISSEVPQNLSASRPQDRQFILSSKKLLLSDSGFYLCAWSVMGGSGYTFGSGTRLTVV.

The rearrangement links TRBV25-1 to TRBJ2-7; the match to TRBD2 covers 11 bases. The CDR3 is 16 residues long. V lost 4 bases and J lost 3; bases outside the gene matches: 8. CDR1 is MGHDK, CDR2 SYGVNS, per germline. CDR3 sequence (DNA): TGTGCCAGCAGTGTACCGACTAGCGGGGCGAGCTACGAGCAGTACTTC. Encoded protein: CASSVPTSGASYEQYF.

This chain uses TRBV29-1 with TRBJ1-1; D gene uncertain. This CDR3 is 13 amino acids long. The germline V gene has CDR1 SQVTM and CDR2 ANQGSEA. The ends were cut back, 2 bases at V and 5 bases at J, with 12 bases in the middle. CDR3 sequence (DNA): TGCAGCGTTGAACTGGCCGTGGGGACTGAAGCTTTCTTT. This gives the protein CSVELAVGTEAFF.

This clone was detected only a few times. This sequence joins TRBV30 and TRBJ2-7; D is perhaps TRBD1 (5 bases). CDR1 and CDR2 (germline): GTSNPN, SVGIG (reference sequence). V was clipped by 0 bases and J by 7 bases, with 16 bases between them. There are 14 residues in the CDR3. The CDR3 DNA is TGTGCCTGGAGTGTACTTCAGGGATTAGGGGAGCAGTACTTC. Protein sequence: CAWSVLQGLGEQYF.

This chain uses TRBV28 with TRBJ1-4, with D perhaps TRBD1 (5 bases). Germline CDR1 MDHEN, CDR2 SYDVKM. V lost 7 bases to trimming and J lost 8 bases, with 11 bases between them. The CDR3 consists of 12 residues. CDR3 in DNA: TGTGCCAGCAATCAGGGATACGAAAAACTGTTTTTT. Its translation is CASNQGYEKLFF. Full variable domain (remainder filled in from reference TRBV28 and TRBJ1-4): DVKVTQSSRYLVKRTGEKVFLECVQDMDHENMFWYRQDPGLGLRLIYFSYDVKMKEKGDIPEGYSVSREKKERFSLILESASTNQTSMYLCASNQGYEKLFFGSGTQLSVL.